These 14 T cell receptor beta chains were sequenced from one sample in a study of T-cell memory formation after mild COVID-19. TCRdb reprocessed the 5' RACE reads via MiXCR and lists one record per CDR3 protein. The sample holds around 140,000 distinct CDR3 sequences, almost 25% seen once. Specimen: PBMCs or a T cell subset sorted from them (not recorded which). These receptor sequences come from an adult woman who had mild COVID-19 (a few samples of this study predate the infection). Cell type and time point are not known.

This sequence joins TRBV5-1 and TRBJ2-3; 10 nucleotides agree with TRBD2. With V trimmed by 0 bases and J by 6 bases, 4 bases remained unmatched. Per the germline V gene, CDR1 is SGHRS and CDR2 is YFSETQ. The CDR3 is made up of 15 amino acids. CDR3 DNA: TGCGCCAGCAGCTTGGCTAGCGGGGGCGGCGATACGCAGTATTTT. It is translated as CASSLASGGGDTQYF.

The V call is TRBV4-1, the J call TRBJ1-1; D uncertain. The ends were cut back, 1 base at V and 3 bases at J, with 12 bases in the middle. The CDR3 sequence is 15 residues long. Germline values: CDR1 MGHRA, CDR2 YSYEKL. CDR3 protein: CASSQGPGLDTEAFF. CDR3 sequence (DNA): TGCGCCAGCAGCCAAGGTCCGGGGTTGGACACTGAAGCTTTCTTT.

The V call is TRBV13, the J call TRBJ2-5, with 10 positions matching TRBD2. CDR3 length: 15 amino acids. V gave up 3 bases and J gave up 4 bases; unmatched junction bases: 5. The germline V gene has CDR1 PRHDT and CDR2 FYEKMQ (reference sequence). The CDR3 DNA follows: TGTGCCAGCAGCTTTGGGCTAGCGGGAGTAGAGACCCAGTACTTC. Its translation is CASSFGLAGVETQYF.

The rearrangement links TRBV12-3 or TRBV12-4 to TRBJ1-1; TRBD1 matches at 10 bases. The ends lost 5 bases at V and 5 bases at J; junction bases unmatched: 5. The CDR3 spans 14 residues. The CDR3, as DNA: TGTGCCAGCAGTAGAGACAGGGGGCCGACTGAAGCTTTCTTT. It translates to CASSRDRGPTEAFF.

CDR3 amino acids: CSATGGQGASEAFF. CDR3 bases: TGCAGTGCTACGGGGGGACAGGGGGCGAGTGAAGCTTTCTTT. The rearrangement links TRBV20-1 to TRBJ1-1, with 12 bases matching TRBD1. The CDR3 is made up of 14 amino acids. Losses at the gene ends were 4 bases for V and 7 bases for J; bases not matched to a gene: 7. CDR1 is DFQATT, CDR2 SNEGSKA, per germline (reference sequence).

V and J are TRBV7-6 and TRBJ1-1; D gene uncertain. Germline assignment: CDR1 SGHVS and CDR2 FNYEAQ. The CDR3 loop spans 12 amino acids. Trimming took 2 bases from V and 8 from J, leaving 9 bases between them. The CDR3: CASSLLTEEAFF. CDR3 bases: TGTGCCAGCAGCTTACTGACCGAAGAAGCTTTCTTT. Filled out from reference TRBV7-6 and TRBJ1-1, the complete variable domain reads GAGVSQSPRYKVTKRGQDVALRCDPISGHVSLYWYRQALGQGPEFLTYFNYEAQQDKSGLPNDRFSAERPEGSISTLTIQRTEQRDSAMYRCASSLLTEEAFFGQGTRLTVV.

This clonotype came up a few times. The chain is built from TRBV12-3 or TRBV12-4 and TRBJ2-7, with D possibly being TRBD1 or TRBD2 (5 bases each). Between the trimmed V and J ends, which lost 3 bases and 3 bases, there was a span of 9 bases. The CDR3 loop spans 13 amino acids. The CDR3 protein is CASSLRGNYEQYF. CDR3 sequence (DNA): TGTGCCAGCAGTTTGAGGGGAAACTACGAGCAGTACTTC.

J is TRBJ2-3 and V is TRBV12-3 or TRBV12-4; no reliable D call. Trimming shortened V by 7 bases and J by 0 bases, and 2 bases separated the two germline ends. The length of the CDR3 is 11 residues. CDR3 sequence (DNA): TGTGCCAGCAAAAGCACAGATACGCAGTATTTT. Its translation is CASKSTDTQYF.

The rearrangement links TRBV19 to TRBJ2-1; the match to TRBD2 covers 8 bases. V shed 5 bases and J 4 bases; nucleotides not matched to a gene: 7. Germline values: CDR1 LNHDA, CDR2 SQIVND (reference sequence). The CDR3 covers 15 residues. CDR3: CASSPSGSLYNEQFF. CDR3 coding DNA: TGTGCCAGTAGTCCCAGCGGGAGTTTATACAATGAGCAGTTCTTC.

The V and J genes are TRBV29-1 and TRBJ1-2; 8 bases fit TRBD1. The CDR3 has 12 residues. Trimming at V came to 4 bases and at J to 8 bases, leaving 6 bases not matched to a gene. The germline V gene has CDR1 SQVTM and CDR2 ANQGSEA. The CDR3 region is CSVGGTGEGYTF. CDR3 in DNA: TGCAGCGTTGGGGGGACAGGTGAAGGCTACACCTTC.

This clonotype occurred a few times. This chain connects TRBV7-2 to TRBJ1-4, with 7 bases fitting TRBD1. CDR3 length: 15 amino acids. The V gene end was trimmed by 4 bases and the J gene end by 8 bases; junction bases not matched to a gene: 10. Germline CDR1 and CDR2: SGHTA and FQGNSA. CDR3 region: CASSWEDRVPEKLFF. CDR3 in DNA: TGTGCCAGCAGCTGGGAAGACAGGGTACCCGAAAAACTGTTTTTT.

The chain uses TRBV6-1 and TRBJ2-7; maybe TRBD1 (5 bases). Trimming removed 1 base from V and 7 bases from J, with 17 bases in between. Germline-derived CDR1 and CDR2 are MNHNS and SASEGT. This CDR3 has 15 amino acids. The CDR3 protein is CASSEVGRAVGEQYV. The CDR3 DNA reads TGTGCCAGCAGTGAAGTTGGCAGGGCGGTGGGGGAGCAGTACGTC.

The table lists this clonotype with a count of one. The germline gene is not matched at one end of the junction; a read error may be the cause. The CDR3 nucleotides are TGTGACACCAGTGATTTGCCCGGAGGGGGGATCACAGATACGCAGTATTTT. Translating gives CDTSDLPGGGITDTQYF. This chain connects TRBV24-1 to TRBJ2-3; either TRBD1 or TRBD2 may supply D (6 bases each). Germline CDR1 and CDR2: KGHDR and SFDVKD. The CDR3 runs to 17 residues.

The chain combines TRBV20-1 with TRBJ2-1; tentatively, D is TRBD1 (5 bases). This CDR3 has 12 residues. Germline CDR1 and CDR2: DFQATT and SNEGSKA (reference sequence). Deletions cut 5 bases from V and 4 bases from J, with 9 bases between. The CDR3 sequence: CSARTPYNEQFF. The CDR3 DNA sequence: TGCAGTGCTCGGACACCTTACAATGAGCAGTTCTTC.